This passage covers 18 T cell receptor beta chains from one sample sequenced in a study of T cells expressing NK-cell markers. TCRdb re-called the 5' RACE reads; one entry per CDR3 protein, DNA not given. The sample data list about 540,000 distinct CDR3 sequences. Sequencing input: blood T cells: a sorted CD56 or NKG2C T cell subset, CD4+ or CD8+ T cells, or bulk PBMC T cells (not recorded which). These receptors were taken from a man younger than 35 in good health.

The chain is built from TRBV7-9 and TRBJ2-1. From germline, CDR1 is SEHNR and CDR2 FQNEAQ (reference sequence). The CDR3 runs 12 residues. The CDR3 loop is CAGERSYNEQFF.

This chain joins TRBV29-1 and TRBJ2-5. Germline V lookup: CDR1 SQVTM, CDR2 ANQGSEA. The CDR3 totals 12 residues. The CDR3 loop is CSVETSRETQYF.

This sequence joins TRBV11-3 and TRBJ1-2; as DNA is missing, the TRBD1 call by TCRdb cannot be tested. The CDR3 is 13 amino acids. Germline V gives CDR1 SGHNT, CDR2 YENEEA. The CDR3 sequence is CASSLGDPGGYTF.

Here the CDR3 reads CASSVGGGAVRGYTF. The rearrangement links TRBV9 to TRBJ1-2; the TRBD1 assignment by TCRdb is unverifiable without DNA. In germline, CDR1 is SGDLS, CDR2 YYNGEE. The CDR3 extends over 15 amino acids.

The gene calls are TRBV5-1 and TRBJ2-5; with no DNA, the TCRdb D assignment of TRBD2 cannot be verified. This CDR3 has 16 residues. The germline V gene has CDR1 SGHRS and CDR2 YFSETQ. The CDR3 protein is CASSLVGLAGVETQYF.

The CDR3 is CASSYSGLDTDTQYF. J is TRBJ2-3 and V is TRBV6-5. Germline assignment: CDR1 MNHEY and CDR2 SVGAGI. The CDR3 sequence is 15 residues long.

The chain carries TRBV20-1 and TRBJ2-1. The CDR3 spans 14 residues. Germline V gene lookup returns CDR1 DFQATT and CDR2 SNEGSKA (reference sequence). The CDR3 here is CSASSRDSYNEQFF.

The chain has TRBV5-1 and TRBJ1-4; the D gene TCRdb calls, TRBD1, cannot be checked with no DNA. CDR1 is SGHRS, CDR2 YFSETQ, per germline. The CDR3 totals 15 residues. The CDR3 sequence is CASALGAGTNEKLFF. The whole variable domain, filled in from reference TRBV5-1 and TRBJ1-4, reads KAGVTQTPRYLIKTRGQQVTLSCSPISGHRSVSWYQQTPGQGLQFLFEYFSETQRNKGNFPGRFSGRQFSNSRSEMNVSTLELGDSALYLCASALGAGTNEKLFFGSGTQLSVL.

The chain recombines TRBV27 with TRBJ1-2. CDR1 and CDR2 (germline): MNHEY, SMNVEV (reference sequence). The CDR3 is 14 amino acids. CDR3 sequence: CASSATHSNYGYTF.

This chain uses TRBV12-3 or TRBV12-4 with TRBJ1-1. The CDR3 covers 11 residues. The CDR3 sequence is CASSFRTGAFF.

CDR3 sequence: CASSERGGRRSIQYF. The chain has TRBV2 and TRBJ2-4; the TCRdb D gene call, TRBD2, has no DNA to confirm it. Germline-derived CDR1 and CDR2 are SNHLY and FYNNEI. The CDR3 covers 15 residues. The variable domain in full, completed from reference TRBV2 and TRBJ2-4, reads EPEVTQTPSHQVTQMGQEVILRCVPISNHLYFYWYRQILGQKVEFLVSFYNNEISEKSEIFDDQFSVERPDGSNFTLKIRSTKLEDSAMYFCASSERGGRRSIQYFGAGTRLSVL.

This chain links TRBV5-6 with TRBJ1-5; there is no DNA to check the TCRdb D call of TRBD1. CDR1 and CDR2 (germline): SGHDT, YYEEEE. CDR3 length equals 14 residues. This CDR3 is CASSFWGGNQPQHF. The full variable domain, rest sourced from reference TRBV5-6 and TRBJ1-5, is DAGVTQSPTHLIKTRGQQVTLRCSPKSGHDTVSWYQQALGQGPQFIFQYYEEEERQRGNFPDRFSGHQFPNYSSELNVNALLLGDSALYLCASSFWGGNQPQHFGDGTRLSIL.

The V gene is TRBV14, the J gene TRBJ2-7; TCRdb lists TRBD1, though no DNA is available to test this call. Germline assignment: CDR1 SGHDN and CDR2 FVKESK. The CDR3 covers 13 residues. The CDR3 reads CASAGAGVYEQYF.

The V call is TRBV2, the J call TRBJ2-1; TCRdb returns TRBD2, unconfirmable since there is no DNA. The CDR3 runs 19 residues. Germline CDR1 reads SNHLY; CDR2 reads FYNNEI. Here the CDR3 reads CASSDEWTSGSKGYNEQFF.

The chain employs TRBV30 and TRBJ1-1; TCRdb's D call of TRBD1 is untestable without DNA. The CDR3 totals 15 residues. The germline V gene has CDR1 GTSNPN and CDR2 SVGIG (reference sequence). The CDR3 spells CAWSRRGSHPAEAFF.

The rearrangement links TRBV12-3 or TRBV12-4 to TRBJ2-5; TCRdb lists TRBD2, though no DNA is available to test this call. The CDR3 covers 14 residues. CDR3 protein: CASSLIAGEETQYF.

The chain recombines TRBV5-1 with TRBJ1-2. This CDR3 spans 14 amino acids. Germline CDR1 reads SGHRS; CDR2 reads YFSETQ. The CDR3 region is CASSLDQGGRGYTF.

The V and J genes are TRBV4-1 and TRBJ2-1; there is no DNA to check the TCRdb D call of TRBD1. CDR1 is MGHRA and CDR2 is YSYEKL in the germline V gene. The CDR3 sequence is 15 residues long. The CDR3 protein is CASSYRSSSYNEQFF.